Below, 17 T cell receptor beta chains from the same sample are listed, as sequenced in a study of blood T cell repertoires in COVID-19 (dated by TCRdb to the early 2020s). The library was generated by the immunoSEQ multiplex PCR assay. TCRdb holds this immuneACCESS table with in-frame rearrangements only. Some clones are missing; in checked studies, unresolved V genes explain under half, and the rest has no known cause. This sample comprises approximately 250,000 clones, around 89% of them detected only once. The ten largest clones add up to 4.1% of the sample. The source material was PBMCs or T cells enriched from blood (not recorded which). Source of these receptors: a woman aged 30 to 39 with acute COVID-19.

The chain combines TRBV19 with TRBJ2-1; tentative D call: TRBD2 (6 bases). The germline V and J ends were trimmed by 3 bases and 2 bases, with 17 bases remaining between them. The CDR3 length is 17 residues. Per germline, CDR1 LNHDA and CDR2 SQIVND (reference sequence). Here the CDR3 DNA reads TGTGCCAGTAGTATGGGAGGAGCGGGTGCTACCTACAATGAGCAGTTCTTC. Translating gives CASSMGGAGATYNEQFF. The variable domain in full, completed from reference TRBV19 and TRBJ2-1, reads DGGITQSPKYLFRKEGQNVTLSCEQNLNHDAMYWYRQDPGQGLRLIYYSQIVNDFQKGDIAEGYSVSREKKESFPLTVTSAQKNPTAFYLCASSMGGAGATYNEQFFGPGTRLTVL.

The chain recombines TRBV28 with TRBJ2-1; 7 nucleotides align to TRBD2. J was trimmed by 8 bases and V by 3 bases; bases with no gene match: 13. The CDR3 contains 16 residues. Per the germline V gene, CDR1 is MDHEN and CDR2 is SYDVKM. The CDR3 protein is CASSFPPGLGIHEQFF. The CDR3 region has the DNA TGTGCCAGCAGTTTCCCCCCCGGACTAGGTATCCATGAGCAGTTCTTC.

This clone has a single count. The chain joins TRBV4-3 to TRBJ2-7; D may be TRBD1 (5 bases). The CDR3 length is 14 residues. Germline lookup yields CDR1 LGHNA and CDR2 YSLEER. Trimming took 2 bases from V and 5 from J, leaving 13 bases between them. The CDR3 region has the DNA TGCGCCAGCAGCCAAATCGTGGACACCCACGAGCAGTACTTC. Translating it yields CASSQIVDTHEQYF.

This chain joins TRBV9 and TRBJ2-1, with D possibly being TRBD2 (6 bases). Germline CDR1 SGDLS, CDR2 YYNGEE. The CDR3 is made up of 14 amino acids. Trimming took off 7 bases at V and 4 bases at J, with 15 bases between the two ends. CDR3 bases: TGTGCCAGCTTGGGGGGAGGCCGATACAATGAGCAGTTCTTC. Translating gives CASLGGGRYNEQFF.

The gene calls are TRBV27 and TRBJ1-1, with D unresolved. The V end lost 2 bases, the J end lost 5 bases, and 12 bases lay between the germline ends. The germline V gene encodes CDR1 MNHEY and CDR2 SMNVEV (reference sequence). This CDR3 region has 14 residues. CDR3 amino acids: CASSLGGGGTEAFF. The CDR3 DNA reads TGTGCCAGCAGTTTAGGAGGAGGTGGGACTGAAGCTTTCTTT.

CDR3 nucleotides: TGTGCCAGCAGCTATGTCACCCAGCGGGAAGGGGAGACCCAGTACTTC. This gives the protein CASSYVTQREGETQYF. This rearrangement joins TRBV28 to TRBJ2-5; TRBD2 aligns across 7 bases. Germline CDR1 reads MDHEN; CDR2 reads SYDVKM. V lost 6 bases to trimming and J lost 5 bases; unmatched junction nucleotides: 15. This CDR3 region has 16 residues. Drawing the rest from reference TRBV28 and TRBJ2-5, the complete variable domain is DVKVTQSSRYLVKRTGEKVFLECVQDMDHENMFWYRQDPGLGLRLIYFSYDVKMKEKGDIPEGYSVSREKKERFSLILESASTNQTSMYLCASSYVTQREGETQYFGPGTRLLVL.

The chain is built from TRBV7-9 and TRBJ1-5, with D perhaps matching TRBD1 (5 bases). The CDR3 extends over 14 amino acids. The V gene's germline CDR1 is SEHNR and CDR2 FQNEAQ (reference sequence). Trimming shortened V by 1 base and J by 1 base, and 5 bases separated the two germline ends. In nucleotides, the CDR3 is TGTGCCAGCAGCTTAGACAGGAGCAATCAGCCCCAGCATTTT. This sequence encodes CASSLDRSNQPQHF.

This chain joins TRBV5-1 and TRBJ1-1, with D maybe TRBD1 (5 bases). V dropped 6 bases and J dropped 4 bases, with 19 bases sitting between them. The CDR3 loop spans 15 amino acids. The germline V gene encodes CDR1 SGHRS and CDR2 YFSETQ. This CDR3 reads CASMRDQSLPTEAFF. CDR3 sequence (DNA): TGCGCCAGCATGCGGGACCAATCCCTCCCCACTGAAGCTTTCTTT.

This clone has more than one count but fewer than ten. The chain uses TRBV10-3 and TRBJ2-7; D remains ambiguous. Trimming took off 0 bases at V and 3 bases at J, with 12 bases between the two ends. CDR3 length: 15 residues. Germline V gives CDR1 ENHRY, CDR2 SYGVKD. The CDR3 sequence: CAISESENLNYEQYF. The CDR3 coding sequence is TGTGCCATCAGTGAGTCGGAGAACTTGAACTACGAGCAGTACTTC.

CDR3 sequence reads: CASSQQSWGQTNYGYTF. The CDR3 region has the DNA TGTGCCAGCTCACAGCAGAGCTGGGGACAAACTAACTATGGCTACACCTTC. The chain is built from TRBV18 and TRBJ1-2; TRBD1 is a possible D gene (6 bases). The germline gives CDR1 KGHSH, CDR2 LQKENI. Trimming cost V 4 bases and J 0 bases, with 18 bases left between them. CDR3 length: 17 amino acids. The full variable domain, completed using reference TRBV18 and TRBJ1-2, is NAGVMQNPRHLVRRRGQEARLRCSPMKGHSHVYWYRQLPEEGLKFMVYLQKENIIDESGMPKERFSAEFPKEGPSILRIQQVVRGDSAAYFCASSQQSWGQTNYGYTFGSGTRLTVV.

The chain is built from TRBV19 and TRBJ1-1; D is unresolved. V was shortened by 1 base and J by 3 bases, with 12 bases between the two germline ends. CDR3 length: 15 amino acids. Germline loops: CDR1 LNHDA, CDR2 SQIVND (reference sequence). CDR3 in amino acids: CASSIVAAEDTEAFF. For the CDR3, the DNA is TGTGCCAGTAGTATAGTGGCAGCTGAGGACACTGAAGCTTTCTTT.

In nucleotides, the CDR3 is TGTGCCATCAGTGAGCGCTCCGGGACAGTGGGGGCTGAAGCTTTCTTT. Its protein product is CAISERSGTVGAEAFF. The V call is TRBV10-3, the J call TRBJ1-1; 7 bases map to TRBD1. Losses at the gene ends were 2 bases for V and 6 bases for J; bases not matched to a gene: 12. The V gene's germline CDR1 is ENHRY and CDR2 SYGVKD. The CDR3 is 16 amino acids.

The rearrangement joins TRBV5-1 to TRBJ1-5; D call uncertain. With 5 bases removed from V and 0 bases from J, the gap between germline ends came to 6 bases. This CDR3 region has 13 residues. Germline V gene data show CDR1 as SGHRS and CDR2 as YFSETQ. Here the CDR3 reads CASRLDSNQPQHF. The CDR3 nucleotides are TGCGCCAGCAGATTAGATAGCAATCAGCCCCAGCATTTT.

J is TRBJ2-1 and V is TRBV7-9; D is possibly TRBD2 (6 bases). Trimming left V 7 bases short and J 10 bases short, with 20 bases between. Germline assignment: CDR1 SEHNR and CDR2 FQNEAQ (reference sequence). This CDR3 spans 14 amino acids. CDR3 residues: CASTPPTGSAEQFF. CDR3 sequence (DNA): TGTGCCAGCACCCCCCCTACCGGGAGTGCGGAGCAGTTCTTC.

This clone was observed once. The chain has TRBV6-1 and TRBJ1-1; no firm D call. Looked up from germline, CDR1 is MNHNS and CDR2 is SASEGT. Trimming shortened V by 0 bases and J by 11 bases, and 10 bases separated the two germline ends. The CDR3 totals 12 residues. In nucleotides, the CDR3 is TGTGCCAGCAGTGAAGCGCGAGGGCACGCTTTCTTT. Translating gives CASSEARGHAFF.

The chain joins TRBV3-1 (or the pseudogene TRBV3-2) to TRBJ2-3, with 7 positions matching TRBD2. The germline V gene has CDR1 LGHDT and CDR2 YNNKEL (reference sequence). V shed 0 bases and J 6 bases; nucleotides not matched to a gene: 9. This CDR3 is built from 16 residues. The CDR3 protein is CASSQEGGSLPDTQYF. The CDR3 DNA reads TGTGCCAGCAGCCAAGAGGGGGGGTCTCTTCCCGATACGCAGTATTTT.

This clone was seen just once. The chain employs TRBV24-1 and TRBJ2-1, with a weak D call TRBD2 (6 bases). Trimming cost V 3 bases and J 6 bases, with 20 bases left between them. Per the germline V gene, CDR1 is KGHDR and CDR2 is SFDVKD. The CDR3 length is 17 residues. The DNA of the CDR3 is TGTGCCACCAGTGATCGGCGGGACCCAACCACCGGCAATGAGCAGTTCTTC. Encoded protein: CATSDRRDPTTGNEQFF.